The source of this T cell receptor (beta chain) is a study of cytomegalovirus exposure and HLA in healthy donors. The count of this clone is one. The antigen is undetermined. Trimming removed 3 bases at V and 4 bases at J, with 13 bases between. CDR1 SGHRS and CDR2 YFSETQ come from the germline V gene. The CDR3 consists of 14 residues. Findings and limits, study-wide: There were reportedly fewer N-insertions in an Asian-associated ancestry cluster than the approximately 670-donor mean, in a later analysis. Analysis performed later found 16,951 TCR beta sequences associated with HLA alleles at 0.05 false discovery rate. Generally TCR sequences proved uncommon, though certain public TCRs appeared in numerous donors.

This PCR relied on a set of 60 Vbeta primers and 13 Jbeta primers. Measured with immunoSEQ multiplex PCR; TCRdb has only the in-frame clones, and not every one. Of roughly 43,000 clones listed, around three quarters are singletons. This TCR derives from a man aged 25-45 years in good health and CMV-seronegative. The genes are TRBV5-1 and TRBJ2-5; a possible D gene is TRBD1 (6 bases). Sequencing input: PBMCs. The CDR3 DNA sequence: TGCGCCAGCAGCTATCGAGCAGGGGCAGAGACCCAGTACTTC. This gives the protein CASSYRAGAETQYF.